A single sample is the source of the 3 T cell receptor beta chains below, sequenced in a study of blood T cell repertoires in COVID-19. TCRdb's table, derived via immunoSEQ multiplex PCR, lists solely in-frame clones and lacks some. The sample has under 300,000 clones; more than 70% are singletons. Sequenced: peripheral blood. The receptors here all came from a woman in her forties who had recovered from COVID-19.

CDR3 DNA: TGTGCCAGCTCACCCCTCATCCCGGGACAGGGGGCTTACGAGCAGTACTTC. Residues: CASSPLIPGQGAYEQYF. The chain carries TRBV18 and TRBJ2-7; 12 bases map to TRBD1. Losses at the gene ends were 3 bases for V and 4 bases for J; bases not matched to a gene: 10. This CDR3 comprises 17 residues. Germline V gene lookup returns CDR1 KGHSH and CDR2 LQKENI.

This chain's CDR3 is CASSVVGLQDTQYF. The CDR3 DNA sequence: TGTGCCAGCAGCGTAGTGGGCTTACAAGATACGCAGTATTTT. The rearrangement links TRBV9 to TRBJ2-3; no firm D call. The germline CDR1 and CDR2 sequences are SGDLS and YYNGEE. V gave up 0 bases and J gave up 5 bases, with 10 bases separating them. CDR3 size: 14 residues.

The gene calls are TRBV7-8 and TRBJ2-7; a possible D gene is TRBD2 (5 bases). The germline CDR1 and CDR2 sequences are SGHVS and FQNEAQ. The CDR3 runs to 16 residues. The V gene lost 1 base and the J gene lost 0 bases, with 13 bases spanning the gap. The CDR3 is CASSLVARTVSYEQYF. In nucleotides, the CDR3 is TGTGCCAGCAGCTTAGTAGCGCGGACCGTCTCCTACGAGCAGTACTTC. The full variable domain, with the rest looked up from reference TRBV7-8 and TRBJ2-7, is GAGVSQSPRYKVAKRGQDVALRCDPISGHVSLFWYQQALGQGPEFLTYFQNEAQLDKSGLPSDRFFAERPEGSVSTLKIQRTQQEDSAVYLCASSLVARTVSYEQYFGPGTRLTVT.